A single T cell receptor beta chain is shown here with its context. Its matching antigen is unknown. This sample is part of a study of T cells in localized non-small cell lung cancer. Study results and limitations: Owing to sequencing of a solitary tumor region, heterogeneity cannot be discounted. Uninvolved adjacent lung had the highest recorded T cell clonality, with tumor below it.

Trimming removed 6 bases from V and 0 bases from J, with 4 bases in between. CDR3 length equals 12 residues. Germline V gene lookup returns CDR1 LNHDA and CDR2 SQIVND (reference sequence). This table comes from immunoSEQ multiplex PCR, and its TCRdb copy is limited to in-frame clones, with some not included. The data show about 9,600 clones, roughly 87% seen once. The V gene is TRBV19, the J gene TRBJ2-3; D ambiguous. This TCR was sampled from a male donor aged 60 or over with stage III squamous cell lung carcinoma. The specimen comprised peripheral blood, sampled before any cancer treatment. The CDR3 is CASSQSTDTQYF. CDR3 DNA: TGTGCCAGTAGCCAGAGCACAGATACGCAGTATTTT.